This entry lists 29 T cell receptor beta chains sequenced from one sample in a study of T-cell memory formation after mild COVID-19. MiXCR, applied by TCRdb to the 5' RACE reads, yields one record per CDR3 protein. The data show 250,000 to 300,000 distinct CDR3 sequences, approximately 18% seen once. Sample: PBMCs or a T cell subset sorted from them (not recorded which). The receptors come from a young man who had mild COVID-19 (a few samples of this study predate the infection). Cell type and time point are not known.

This clonotype was recorded a few times. V gene TRBV12-3 or TRBV12-4 combines with J gene TRBJ2-6; 10 bases fit TRBD1. The CDR3 is 16 amino acids. The V gene end was trimmed by 4 bases and the J gene end by 4 bases; junction bases not matched to a gene: 4. The CDR3 nucleotides read TGTGCCAGCAGTTCGGGACAGGGGTCCGGGGCCAACGTCCTGACTTTC. It translates to CASSSGQGSGANVLTF.

The chain recombines TRBV6-6 with TRBJ1-1, with a weak D call TRBD1 (6 bases). There are 12 residues in the CDR3. The germline V and J ends were trimmed by 5 bases and 9 bases, with 13 bases remaining between them. Germline assignment: CDR1 MNHNY and CDR2 SVGAGI (reference sequence). CDR3 bases: TGTGCCAGCAGTGTACAGGGTGCGAAAGCTTTCTTT. Amino acid sequence: CASSVQGAKAFF.

This chain connects TRBV4-2 to TRBJ2-7, with D tentatively TRBD2 (6 bases). Trimming removed 0 bases at V and 0 bases at J, with 9 bases between. Germline lookup yields CDR1 LGHNA and CDR2 YNFKEQ. This CDR3 region has 15 residues. The CDR3: CASSQEGGFSYEQYF. CDR3 bases: TGTGCCAGCAGCCAAGAGGGGGGATTCTCCTACGAGCAGTACTTC.

V usage is TRBV25-1 and J usage is TRBJ2-2, with 9 bases lining up with TRBD1. Germline CDR1 and CDR2: MGHDK and SYGVNS. The CDR3 is 16 residues long. The J segment lost 7 bases and the V segment lost 6 bases, leaving 12 bases of the junction unmatched. The CDR3 sequence is CASRPPGTGPGGELFF. In DNA form, the CDR3 reads TGTGCCAGCAGACCCCCCGGGACAGGGCCGGGCGGGGAGCTGTTTTTT.

The chain has TRBV4-1 and TRBJ2-5; 10 bases line up with TRBD1. This CDR3 has 15 amino acids. Germline assignment: CDR1 MGHRA and CDR2 YSYEKL. Losses at the gene ends were 1 base for V and 1 base for J; bases not matched to a gene: 0. The CDR3 region is CASSQGTGGQETQYF. As DNA, the CDR3 is TGCGCCAGCAGCCAAGGGACAGGGGGCCAAGAGACCCAGTACTTC.

This clonotype was counted ten times or more. The V gene is TRBV2, the J gene TRBJ1-2, with 8 bases fitting TRBD1. Per the germline V gene, CDR1 is SNHLY and CDR2 is FYNNEI. The CDR3 has 12 residues. Trimming cost V 4 bases and J 5 bases; bases outside gene matches: 0. CDR3 DNA: TGTGCCAGCAGTGGACAGGGGTATGGCTACACCTTC. It specifies CASSGQGYGYTF.

The chain has TRBV7-8 and TRBJ1-1; D is undetermined. Germline V gene data show CDR1 as SGHVS and CDR2 as FQNEAQ. Deletions cut 5 bases from V and 1 base from J, with 11 bases between. The CDR3 sequence is 14 residues long. The CDR3, as DNA: TGTGCCAGCAGCCCCCCCACAGCGAACACTGAAGCTTTCTTT. Its protein is CASSPPTANTEAFF. Full variable domain (missing parts from reference TRBV7-8 and TRBJ1-1): GAGVSQSPRYKVAKRGQDVALRCDPISGHVSLFWYQQALGQGPEFLTYFQNEAQLDKSGLPSDRFFAERPEGSVSTLKIQRTQQEDSAVYLCASSPPTANTEAFFGQGTRLTVV.

This clonotype appeared many times. The V gene is TRBV5-1, the J gene TRBJ2-7; no firm D call. The V and J ends lost 2 bases and 2 bases respectively, with 11 bases between them. The CDR3 is made up of 14 amino acids. Germline V gene data show CDR1 as SGHRS and CDR2 as YFSETQ. For the CDR3, the DNA is TGCGCCAGCAGCTTCACAGTGGGCGCCTACGAGCAGTACTTC. Amino acids: CASSFTVGAYEQYF.

This clonotype was counted a few times. The chain joins TRBV4-1 to TRBJ1-5; no clear D. The CDR3 loop spans 16 amino acids. Per the germline V gene, CDR1 is MGHRA and CDR2 is YSYEKL. Trimming took 3 bases from V and 0 from J, leaving 12 bases between them. The CDR3 DNA reads TGCGCCAGCAGCCATCGCTTACAGAGTAGCAATCAGCCCCAGCATTTT. Translating it yields CASSHRLQSSNQPQHF.

The chain recombines TRBV6-2 or TRBV6-3 with TRBJ2-2; D possibly corresponds to TRBD1 (6 bases). The CDR3 covers 13 residues. V gave up 5 bases and J gave up 6 bases, with 10 bases separating them. CDR1 and CDR2 (germline): MNHEY, SVGEGT. DNA for the CDR3: TGTGCCAGCAGTCACAGGGTCTCCGGGGAGCTGTTTTTT. Its protein product is CASSHRVSGELFF.

The chain combines TRBV12-3 or TRBV12-4 with TRBJ1-2; D is perhaps TRBD1 (6 bases). V shed 5 bases and J shed 5 bases, with 15 bases lying between them. The CDR3 totals 14 residues. This CDR3 reads CASSVMGGGYGYTF. CDR3 sequence (DNA): TGTGCCAGCAGTGTCATGGGAGGGGGGTATGGCTACACCTTC.

The rearrangement joins TRBV6-5 to TRBJ2-2; D unresolved. CDR1 is MNHEY and CDR2 is SVGAGI in the germline V gene. With 3 bases removed from V and 7 bases from J, the gap between germline ends came to 3 bases. The CDR3 has 11 amino acids. The CDR3 here is CASSYVGELFF. The DNA of the CDR3 is TGTGCCAGCAGTTATGTCGGGGAGCTGTTTTTT.

The chain combines TRBV7-2 with TRBJ1-1, with D unclear. Trimming cost V 5 bases and J 1 base, with 17 bases left between them. The CDR3 sequence is 16 residues long. Germline values: CDR1 SGHTA, CDR2 FQGNSA. The CDR3 DNA is TGTGCCAGCAGCCAACCACCTCCCCATGGGAACACTGAAGCTTTCTTT. As protein: CASSQPPPHGNTEAFF.

This clonotype came up a few times. This rearrangement joins TRBV29-1 to TRBJ2-1, with D maybe TRBD2 (6 bases). Germline assignment: CDR1 SQVTM and CDR2 ANQGSEA. There are 11 residues in the CDR3. The ends were cut back, 7 bases at V and 7 bases at J, with 11 bases in the middle. The CDR3 sequence: CSGSRGNEQFF. CDR3 in DNA: TGCAGCGGATCTCGGGGGAATGAGCAGTTCTTC.

In its sample, this clonotype was seen many times. J is TRBJ2-7 and V is TRBV12-3 or TRBV12-4, with 8 bases that match TRBD1. This CDR3 region has 14 residues. V was clipped by 5 bases and J by 2 bases; unmatched bases: 5. CDR3 sequence (DNA): TGTGCCAGCAGTCCTCGACAGGGGCCCTACGAGCAGTACTTC. Encoded protein: CASSPRQGPYEQYF.

The V call is TRBV2, the J call TRBJ2-5; D may be TRBD1 or TRBD2 (5 bases each). The germline gives CDR1 SNHLY, CDR2 FYNNEI. The CDR3 extends over 14 amino acids. Trimming removed 8 bases from V and 5 bases from J, with 18 bases in between. DNA for the CDR3: TGTGCCAGCGTCACGTCTGTGGGGGTCGAGACCCAGTACTTC. Translation gives CASVTSVGVETQYF.

The chain recombines TRBV7-8 with TRBJ1-2, with D tentatively TRBD1 (6 bases). The CDR3 runs 14 residues. Germline V gene sequence: CDR1 SGHVS, CDR2 FQNEAQ. V lost 5 bases and J 2 bases, leaving 12 bases between the germline ends. The CDR3 spells CASSHRQENYGYTF. The CDR3 DNA reads TGTGCCAGCAGCCACAGACAGGAAAACTATGGCTACACCTTC.

The CDR3, as DNA: TGTGCCAGCAGCTTACGAACGGGACAGGGGGTAGATACGCAGTATTTT. It specifies CASSLRTGQGVDTQYF. V usage is TRBV7-6 and J usage is TRBJ2-3; 11 bases agree with TRBD1. Germline CDR1 is SGHVS and CDR2 is FNYEAQ. This CDR3 spans 16 amino acids. Unmatched junction bases numbered 6, after V lost 2 bases and J lost 5 bases.

Only a few counts were recorded for this clonotype. The chain uses TRBV18 and TRBJ2-7; TRBD2 aligns across 14 bases. The germline CDR1 and CDR2 sequences are KGHSH and LQKENI. V lost 3 bases and J lost 6; bases outside the gene matches: 4. The CDR3 runs to 15 residues. The CDR3 is CASSPGTSGGSEQYF. DNA for the CDR3: TGTGCCAGCTCACCCGGGACTAGCGGGGGATCCGAGCAGTACTTC.

The table lists this clonotype with a few counts. The rearrangement uses TRBV7-9 and TRBJ1-4; D unclear. Trimming took off 5 bases at V and 7 bases at J, with 14 bases between the two ends. Germline V CDR1 and CDR2: SEHNR, FQNEAQ (reference sequence). The CDR3 spans 14 residues. The CDR3 DNA reads TGTGCCAGCAGCGACTCGGTTATAGGTGAAAAACTGTTTTTT. As protein: CASSDSVIGEKLFF. The variable domain in full, with the rest retrieved from reference TRBV7-9 and TRBJ1-4, is DTGVSQNPRHKITKRGQNVTFRCDPISEHNRLYWYRQTLGQGPEFLTYFQNEAQLEKSRLLSDRFSAERPKGSFSTLEIQRTEQGDSAMYLCASSDSVIGEKLFFGSGTQLSVL.

The chain couples TRBV6-2 or TRBV6-3 to TRBJ2-1; D gene unclear. This CDR3 comprises 11 residues. V was cut by 7 bases and J by 7 bases, with 8 bases left in between. Germline values: CDR1 MNHEY, CDR2 SVGEGT. The CDR3, as DNA: TGTGCCAGCAATCAGGTGAATGAGCAGTTCTTC. This gives the protein CASNQVNEQFF.

This sequence joins TRBV5-1 and TRBJ2-7; 13 nucleotides align to TRBD2. J was trimmed by 4 bases and V by 4 bases; bases with no gene match: 5. The CDR3 totals 15 residues. The germline CDR1 and CDR2 sequences are SGHRS and YFSETQ. CDR3 protein: CASSQGLAGMYEQYF. The CDR3 nucleotides are TGCGCCAGCAGCCAGGGACTAGCGGGGATGTACGAGCAGTACTTC.

The chain recombines TRBV29-1 with TRBJ2-5, with 7 bases fitting TRBD1. The CDR3 has 14 residues. Trimming removed 4 bases from V and 5 bases from J; junction bases left unmatched: 10. Germline values: CDR1 SQVTM, CDR2 ANQGSEA. The CDR3 loop reads CSVVGGKVGETQYF. CDR3 bases: TGCAGCGTTGTAGGGGGCAAAGTCGGGGAGACCCAGTACTTC.

This clonotype has just a few counts. This chain's CDR3 is CASSLEASGGHFYEQYF. The CDR3 coding sequence is TGTGCCAGCAGCTTGGAGGCTAGCGGGGGCCATTTCTACGAGCAGTACTTC. The V and J genes are TRBV5-6 and TRBJ2-7; 10 nucleotides agree with TRBD2. V trimming: 0 bases; J trimming: 3 bases; junction bases outside the gene matches: 9. This CDR3 comprises 17 residues. Germline lookup yields CDR1 SGHDT and CDR2 YYEEEE.

CDR3 residues: CAGIRDGRTEAFF. The CDR3 DNA follows: TGTGCCGGTATAAGAGACGGGCGGACTGAAGCTTTCTTT. The chain is built from TRBV2 and TRBJ1-1; D not certain. The germline gives CDR1 SNHLY, CDR2 FYNNEI. The V end lost 11 bases, the J end lost 5 bases, and 18 bases lay between the germline ends. The length of the CDR3 is 13 residues.

This clonotype turned up a few times. V is TRBV10-2 and J is TRBJ2-5, with D unresolved. The CDR3 runs 12 residues. The ends were cut back, 4 bases at V and 5 bases at J, with 8 bases in the middle. From germline, CDR1 is WSHSY and CDR2 SAAADI. The CDR3 DNA sequence: TGCGCCAGCAGTGCGAATTTCGAGACCCAGTACTTC. Translating gives CASSANFETQYF.

This clonotype was seen a few times. The V call is TRBV28, the J call TRBJ2-1; 9 bases match TRBD1. This CDR3 region has 14 residues. CDR1 is MDHEN, CDR2 SYDVKM, per germline. The V and J ends lost 6 bases and 8 bases, in that order; junction bases with no gene match: 8. CDR3 in DNA: TGTGCCAGCAGGGGGACAGGGAACCTTCATGAGCAGTTCTTC. This encodes CASRGTGNLHEQFF.

CDR3 sequence reads: CASSLFGRAGDPYEQYV. CDR3 nucleotides: TGTGCCAGCAGTTTATTCGGCCGGGCAGGAGATCCCTACGAGCAGTACGTC. The V and J genes are TRBV28 and TRBJ2-7, with D unclear. CDR1 is MDHEN and CDR2 is SYDVKM in the germline V gene. The V gene lost 1 base and the J gene lost 2 bases, with 18 bases spanning the gap. The CDR3 has 17 residues.

This clonotype was detected a few times. The chain couples TRBV29-1 to TRBJ2-5, with D perhaps TRBD1 or TRBD2 (6 bases each). V lost 6 bases to trimming and J lost 1 base, with 12 bases between them. Germline assignment: CDR1 SQVTM and CDR2 ANQGSEA. This CDR3 spans 13 amino acids. The CDR3 DNA sequence: TGCAGCGTCGCGGGACAAATCCAAGAGACCCAGTACTTC. Translated: CSVAGQIQETQYF.